This TCR beta chain originates from a study of response to subunit inactivated influenza vaccine. With regard to this clonotype: Its target is not known.

CDR1 and CDR2 from the germline V gene are MGHRA and YSYEKL. Trimming removed 0 bases at V and 0 bases at J, with 8 bases between. CDR3 length: 15 residues. Overall study results and limits: That few new T cells are recruited by each seasonal influenza vaccination was the authors' suggestion.

TCRdb reprocessed the RT-PCR reads with MiXCR, giving one entry per CDR3 protein. The sample lists hundreds of thousands of distinct CDR3 sequences, about a tenth occurring once. Material: PBMCs from blood, obtained roughly 47 days after vaccination. The TCR originated in a man between 50 and 59 years old who received an inactivated influenza vaccine. The chain recombines TRBV4-1 with TRBJ1-1; no firm D call. CDR3 DNA: TGCGCCAGCAGCCAAGAGGGATACATGAACACTGAAGCTTTCTTT. Amino acids: CASSQEGYMNTEAFF.